Sequencing of this T cell receptor (beta chain) was carried out in a study of spatial heterogeneity in lung cancer. Overall study results and limits: Ubiquitous expanded tumor TCRs appeared in blood more at resection than follow-up.

Time point indicated: sample taken at primary tumor resection. Unsorted whole RNA of tumor, nontumor lung or frozen PBMC was sequenced. Looked up from germline, CDR1 is SGHAT and CDR2 is FQNNGV. Trimming cost V 2 bases and J 8 bases; bases outside gene matches: 9. CDR3 length: 15 residues. Notes on this clonotype: Its specificity is not known.

Every individual TCR cDNA molecule carried its own unique molecular identifier, which allowed correction of PCR and sequencing errors. TCRdb re-derived calls from the 5' RACE reads in MiXCR, one entry per CDR3 protein. The sample contains about 38,000 distinct CDR3 sequences, around 7.5% of which appear only once. This specimen was PBMCs, taken at surgery. This rearrangement joins TRBV11-2 to TRBJ2-1; 7 bases are a match to TRBD2. The receptor comes from a male donor with early-stage non-small cell lung cancer. CDR3 sequence reads: CASSLFASGSYEQFF. The CDR3 DNA sequence: TGTGCCAGCAGCTTATTTGCTAGCGGATCTTATGAGCAGTTCTTC.